This entry describes one T cell receptor beta chain. The target antigen is unknown. The CDR3 sequence is 14 residues long. The V and J ends lost 1 base and 5 bases respectively, with 9 bases between them. CDR1 WSHSY and CDR2 SAAADI come from the germline V gene. The data were taken from a study of T cells after yellow fever vaccination. Study-level findings and limits: The study noted that FACS-sorted repertoires could contain abundant clonotypes contaminating from the bulk population. It was a small share of clonotypes that appeared in both CD4 and CD8 compartments. Most clones from primary vaccination were detected again post-booster (roughly 95% CD4, 88% CD8).

The 5'RACE template-switching step produced TCR cDNA and added a universal primer site and UMIs. TCRdb re-called the 5' RACE reads through MiXCR, storing one row per CDR3 protein. The top ten clones hold roughly 16% of a sample with under 550,000 distinct CDR3 sequences, roughly 22% of them seen once. The sequence was collected from a man aged 18 to 30 who received the YFV17D yellow fever vaccine. The chain links TRBV10-2 to TRBJ2-1; possibly TRBD2 for D (6 bases). The sample here was PBMCs, taken about 21 days after the first yellow fever vaccination. The CDR3 DNA reads TGCGCCAGCAGTGAGTTGCGGGATAACAATGAGCAGTTCTTC. Protein sequence: CASSELRDNNEQFF.